Described below is a single TCR beta chain sequence and its context. Its cognate antigen is unknown. The length of the CDR3 is 15 residues. Germline V gene sequence: CDR1 SGHNT, CDR2 YYREEE (reference sequence). V was clipped by 4 bases and J by 7 bases, with 15 bases between them. This table comes from immunoSEQ multiplex PCR, and its TCRdb copy is limited to in-frame clones, with some not included. The sample has about 120,000 clones, about 92% seen once; the top ten hold approximately 5%. This sample stems from a study of T cell responses to AZD1222 COVID-19 vaccine. General study findings and limits: Increased Spike-specific TCR breadth and depth were observed after two AZD1222 doses.

The TCR sequence derives from an adult who received the AZD1222 COVID-19 vaccine. Sequencing was performed on peripheral blood, taken 28 days after the second AZD1222 dose. The J gene is TRBJ1-6, the V gene TRBV5-4; TRBD1 is a possible D gene (6 bases). CDR3 loop: CASSLQQGGNSPLHF. The CDR3 region has the DNA TGTGCCAGCAGCCTGCAACAGGGAGGAAATTCACCCCTCCACTTT.